These 8 T cell receptor beta chains were sequenced from one sample in a study of metastatic and nonmetastatic thyroid tumors. TCRdb reanalyzed the PCR reads with MiXCR. The table has some 31,000 clones, roughly 15% seen once. No patient had received any treatment before thyroid surgery. Sequenced sample: blood. These receptor sequences come from a female donor with papillary thyroid cancer or a benign thyroid nodule (not recorded which). Some clones in this sample may be carry-over from other donors' samples.

The chain combines TRBV20-1 with TRBJ2-3; D unresolved. The V gene lost 5 bases and the J gene lost 1 base, with 19 bases spanning the gap. The germline CDR1 and CDR2 sequences are DFQATT and SNEGSKA (reference sequence). CDR3 size: 16 residues. CDR3 residues: CSARPSMAVRTDTQYF. The CDR3 region has the DNA TGCAGTGCTCGCCCGTCTATGGCGGTACGCACAGATACGCAGTATTTT.

This clone has a handful of counts. The chain couples TRBV27 to TRBJ2-1; 9 nucleotides line up with TRBD2. The CDR3 extends over 14 amino acids. V lost 3 bases, J lost 6 bases, and 3 bases stayed unmatched. Germline assignment: CDR1 MNHEY and CDR2 SMNVEV (reference sequence). CDR3 nucleotides: TGTGCCAGCAGTTTGGGACTAGCCGGCAATGAGCAGTTCTTC. Translating it yields CASSLGLAGNEQFF.

This clone was observed at least ten times. The chain carries TRBV11-2 and TRBJ2-1, with 13 positions matching TRBD2. With 0 bases clipped from V and 5 bases from J, the junction kept 1 base outside the gene matches. This CDR3 is 16 amino acids long. Germline CDR1 reads SGHAT; CDR2 reads FQNNGV. For the CDR3, the DNA is TGTGCCAGCAGCTTAGAAGGGACTAGCGGGAACAATGAGCAGTTCTTC. This encodes CASSLEGTSGNNEQFF.

This clone appeared many times. V and J are TRBV20-1 and TRBJ2-7; D tentatively fits TRBD1 or TRBD2 (7 bases each). Germline V gene data show CDR1 as DFQATT and CDR2 as SNEGSKA (reference sequence). This CDR3 is built from 14 residues. V was pared by 4 bases and J by 1 base, with 14 bases between. The CDR3 here is CSAIGEGASYEQYF. The DNA for the CDR3 is TGCAGTGCTATAGGGGAGGGGGCTTCCTACGAGCAGTACTTC.

This clone was counted many times. This chain uses TRBV19 with TRBJ1-4; D ambiguous. Trimming took 7 bases from V and 6 from J, leaving 12 bases between them. The length of the CDR3 is 13 residues. Germline-derived CDR1 and CDR2 are LNHDA and SQIVND (reference sequence). CDR3 residues: CASTKTADEKLFF. The CDR3 coding sequence is TGTGCCAGTACAAAGACTGCGGATGAAAAACTGTTTTTT.

This clone was seen only a few times. Other DNA sequences within the sample encode an identical CDR3. The chain uses TRBV6-5 and TRBJ1-2; D not resolved. This CDR3 is 12 amino acids long. CDR1 and CDR2 (germline): MNHEY, SVGAGI. Trimming shortened V by 0 bases and J by 4 bases, and 3 bases separated the two germline ends. CDR3 residues: CASSYSGYGYTF. The CDR3 DNA follows: TGTGCCAGCAGTTACTCTGGCTATGGCTACACCTTC.

This clone appeared a few times. Being one base from a much bigger clone, this may be a read error. V usage is TRBV4-3 and J usage is TRBJ2-3; D is undetermined. From germline, CDR1 is LGHNA and CDR2 YSLEER. This CDR3 comprises 14 residues. The CDR3 sequence is CASSQEVASDTRYF. Here the CDR3 DNA reads TGCGCCAGCAGCCAAGAAGTAGCCTCAGATACGCGGTATTTT.

This clone was seen repeatedly, ten times or more. The chain employs TRBV10-2 and TRBJ2-1; D perhaps matches TRBD1 (5 bases). Germline-derived CDR1 and CDR2 are WSHSY and SAAADI. The CDR3 is 12 residues long. V lost 3 bases, J lost 10 bases, and 10 bases lay in between. This chain's CDR3 is CASSEYRQEQFF. CDR3 bases: TGCGCCAGCAGTGAATACAGGCAGGAGCAGTTCTTC.